The entry that follows covers one T cell receptor (beta chain) sequence. What it binds is unknown. Treatment noted: oral pan-JAK inhibitor, 5-10 mg twice daily. Alopecia areata patients provided lesional scalp punch biopsies and peripheral blood, both collected for the study. Sorted out of PBMCs were CD4+ T cells and CD8+ T cells. This record comes from a study of CD8+ T cells in alopecia areata. Following extraction, RNA underwent reverse transcription to cDNA, which served as the sequencing template. Profiled with immunoSEQ multiplex PCR; TCRdb holds only in-frame clones, not every one. The table has around 210,000 clones, about three fifths seen once. Findings and caveats of the study: Amid tofacitinib therapy, many expanded lesional clones stayed present in scalp and blood. Only a single nonresponder existed, so baseline CD8+ expansion links stay unclear.

The receptor was isolated from a human donor with alopecia areata. The sample in question was CD4+ T cells sorted from blood, obtained at week 4, from a patient treated with tofacitinib.

The CDR3 reads CASSSGLRLYF. CDR3 bases: TGTGCCAGCAGCTCGGGACTGCGGTTGTATTTT. This rearrangement joins TRBV5-6 to TRBJ2-3; perhaps TRBD2 as D (6 bases). V was trimmed by 3 bases and J by 14 bases, leaving 13 bases between them. CDR1 SGHDT and CDR2 YYEEEE come from the germline V gene. The CDR3 covers 11 residues.